This T cell receptor (beta chain) was found in a study of cytomegalovirus exposure and HLA in healthy donors. PCR used 60 Vbeta primers and 13 Jbeta primers. Libraries were prepared by immunoSEQ multiplex PCR; TCRdb keeps only in-frame clonotypes and omits some of them. The data contain some 210,000 clones, approximately 78% of them singletons. Germline values: CDR1 KGHSH, CDR2 LQKENI. The CDR3 consists of 16 residues. The V end was cut by 3 bases, the J end by 0 bases, with 12 bases between. The chain uses TRBV18 and TRBJ1-5; TRBD1 is a possible D gene (5 bases). Sequencing used PBMCs. The sequence came from a male donor in good health and CMV-seronegative. The CDR3 DNA is TGTGCCAGCTCACCTTTGGGGGGTCTTAGCAATCAGCCCCAGCATTTT. Amino acids: CASSPLGGLSNQPQHF.